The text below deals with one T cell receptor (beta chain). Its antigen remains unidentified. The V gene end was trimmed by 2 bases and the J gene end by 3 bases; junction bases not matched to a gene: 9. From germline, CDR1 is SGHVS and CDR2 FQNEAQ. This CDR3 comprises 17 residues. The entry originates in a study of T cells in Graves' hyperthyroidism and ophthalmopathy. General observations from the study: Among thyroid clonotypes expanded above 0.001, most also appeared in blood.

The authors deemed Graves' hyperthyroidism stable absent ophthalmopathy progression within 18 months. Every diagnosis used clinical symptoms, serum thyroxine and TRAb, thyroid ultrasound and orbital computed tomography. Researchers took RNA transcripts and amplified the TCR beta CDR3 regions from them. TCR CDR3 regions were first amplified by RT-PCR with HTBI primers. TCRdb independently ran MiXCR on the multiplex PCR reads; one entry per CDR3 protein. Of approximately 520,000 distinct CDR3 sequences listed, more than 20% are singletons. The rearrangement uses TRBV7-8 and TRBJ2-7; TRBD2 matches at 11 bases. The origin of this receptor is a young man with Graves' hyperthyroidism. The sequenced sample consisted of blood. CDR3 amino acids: CASSLFRLAGPDYEQYF. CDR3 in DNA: TGTGCCAGCAGCTTATTCCGACTAGCGGGACCTGACTACGAGCAGTACTTC. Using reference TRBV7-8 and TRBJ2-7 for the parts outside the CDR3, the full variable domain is GAGVSQSPRYKVAKRGQDVALRCDPISGHVSLFWYQQALGQGPEFLTYFQNEAQLDKSGLPSDRFFAERPEGSVSTLKIQRTQQEDSAVYLCASSLFRLAGPDYEQYFGPGTRLTVT.